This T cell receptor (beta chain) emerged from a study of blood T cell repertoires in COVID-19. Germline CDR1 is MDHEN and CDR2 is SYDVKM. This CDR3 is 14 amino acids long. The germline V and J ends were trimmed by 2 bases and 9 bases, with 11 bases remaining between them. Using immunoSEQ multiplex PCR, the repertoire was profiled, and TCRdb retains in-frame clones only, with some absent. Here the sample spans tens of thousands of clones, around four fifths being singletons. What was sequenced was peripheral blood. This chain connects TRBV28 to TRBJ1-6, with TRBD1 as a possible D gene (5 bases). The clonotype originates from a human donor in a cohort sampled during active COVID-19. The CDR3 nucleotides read TGTGCCAGCAGTTTAAGACAGTTTAGTTCACCCCTCCACTTT. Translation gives CASSLRQFSSPLHF. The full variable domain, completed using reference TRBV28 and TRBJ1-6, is DVKVTQSSRYLVKRTGEKVFLECVQDMDHENMFWYRQDPGLGLRLIYFSYDVKMKEKGDIPEGYSVSREKKERFSLILESASTNQTSMYLCASSLRQFSSPLHFGNGTRLTVT.